A single TCR beta chain is shown here with its context. What it binds is unknown. This sample was taken from a study of OX40 agonist ivuxolimab in advanced cancers. The V gene's germline CDR1 is LNHDA and CDR2 SQIVND (reference sequence). The J segment lost 0 bases and the V segment lost 3 bases, leaving 7 bases of the junction unmatched. The CDR3 totals 17 residues. TCRdb's copy holds only in-frame clones and misses some; the assay was immunoSEQ multiplex PCR. Of tens of thousands of clones in the sample, around 87% are singletons; the top ten hold about 0.33%. Study-wide results and caveats: Certain nonresponding patients likewise had low normalized T-cell clonal expansion. At doses 0.1 to 3.0 mg/kg, CD4+ and CD8+ clones expanded. Antigen specificity of clonally expanded peripheral T cells was not established. Averaging showed that CD8+ T cells had more expanded clones than CD4+ did.

The receptor was derived from an adult with an advanced solid tumor such as melanoma, head and neck, liver or kidney cancer. This chain connects TRBV19 to TRBJ1-5; 8 bases are shared with TRBD1. Sequences were derived from CD4+ or CD8+ T cells sorted from blood, sampled in a trial of the OX40 agonist ivuxolimab. The CDR3 sequence: CASSIGQGANSNQPQHF. Here the CDR3 DNA reads TGTGCCAGTAGTATTGGACAGGGCGCAAATAGCAATCAGCCCCAGCATTTT.